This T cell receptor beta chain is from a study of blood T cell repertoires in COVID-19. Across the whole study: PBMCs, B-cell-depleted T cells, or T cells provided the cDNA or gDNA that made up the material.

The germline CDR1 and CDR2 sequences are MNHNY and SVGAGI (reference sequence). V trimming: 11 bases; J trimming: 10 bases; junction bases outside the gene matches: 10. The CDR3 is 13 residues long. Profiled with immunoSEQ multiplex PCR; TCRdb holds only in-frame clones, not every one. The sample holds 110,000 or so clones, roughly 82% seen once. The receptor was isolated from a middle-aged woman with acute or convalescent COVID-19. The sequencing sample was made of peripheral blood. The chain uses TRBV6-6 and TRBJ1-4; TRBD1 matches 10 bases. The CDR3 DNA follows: TGTGCCGTCGGGGGACAGGGGCCCGGAAAACTGTTTTTT. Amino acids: CAVGGQGPGKLFF.